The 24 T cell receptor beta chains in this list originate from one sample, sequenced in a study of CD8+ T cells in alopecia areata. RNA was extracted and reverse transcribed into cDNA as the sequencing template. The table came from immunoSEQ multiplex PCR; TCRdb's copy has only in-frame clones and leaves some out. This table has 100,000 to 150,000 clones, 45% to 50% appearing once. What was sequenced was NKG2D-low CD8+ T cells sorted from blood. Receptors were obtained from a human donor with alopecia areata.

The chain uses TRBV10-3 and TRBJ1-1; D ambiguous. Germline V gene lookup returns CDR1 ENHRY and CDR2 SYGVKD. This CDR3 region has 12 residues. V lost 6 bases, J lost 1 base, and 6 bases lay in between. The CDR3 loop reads CAISGGNTEAFF. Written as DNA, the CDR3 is TGTGCCATCAGCGGCGGGAACACTGAAGCTTTCTTT.

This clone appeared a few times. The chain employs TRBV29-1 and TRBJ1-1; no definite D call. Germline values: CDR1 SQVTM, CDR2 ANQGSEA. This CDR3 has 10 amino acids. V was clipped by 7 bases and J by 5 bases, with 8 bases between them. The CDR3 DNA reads TGCAGCGCGAGGGAGACTGAAGCTTTCTTT. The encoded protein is CSARETEAFF.

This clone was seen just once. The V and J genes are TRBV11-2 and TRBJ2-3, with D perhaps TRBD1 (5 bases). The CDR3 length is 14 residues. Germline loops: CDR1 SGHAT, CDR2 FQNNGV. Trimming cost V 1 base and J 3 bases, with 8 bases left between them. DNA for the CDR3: TGTGCCAGCAGCTTAGCCGCAGGGACAGATACGCAGTATTTT. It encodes CASSLAAGTDTQYF.

The CDR3 sequence: CSVFPSGGAKFF. CDR3 DNA sequence: TGCAGCGTTTTCCCTAGCGGGGGGGCAAAGTTCTTC. The rearrangement links TRBV29-1 to TRBJ2-1, with 12 bases lining up with TRBD2. This CDR3 is 12 amino acids long. V was clipped by 5 bases and J by 14 bases; unmatched bases: 7. CDR1 is SQVTM and CDR2 is ANQGSEA in the germline V gene.

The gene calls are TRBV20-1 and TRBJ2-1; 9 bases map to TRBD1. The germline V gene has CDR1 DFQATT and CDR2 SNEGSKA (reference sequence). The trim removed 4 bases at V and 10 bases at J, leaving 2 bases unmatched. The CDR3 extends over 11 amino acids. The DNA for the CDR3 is TGCAGTGCTAACAGGGGGCCGGAGCAGTTCTTC. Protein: CSANRGPEQFF.

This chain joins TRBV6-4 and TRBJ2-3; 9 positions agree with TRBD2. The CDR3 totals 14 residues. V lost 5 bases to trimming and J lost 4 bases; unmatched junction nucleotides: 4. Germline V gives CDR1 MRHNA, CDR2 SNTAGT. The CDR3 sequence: CASSLSGSADTQYF. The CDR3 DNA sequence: TGTGCCAGCAGTCTTAGCGGGAGTGCAGATACGCAGTATTTT.

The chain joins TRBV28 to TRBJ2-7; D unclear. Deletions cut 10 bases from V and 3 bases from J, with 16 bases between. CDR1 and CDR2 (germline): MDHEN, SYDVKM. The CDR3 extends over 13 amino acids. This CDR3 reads CAIGTTRLYEQYF. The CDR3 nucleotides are TGTGCCATCGGAACTACCCGTCTCTACGAGCAGTACTTC.

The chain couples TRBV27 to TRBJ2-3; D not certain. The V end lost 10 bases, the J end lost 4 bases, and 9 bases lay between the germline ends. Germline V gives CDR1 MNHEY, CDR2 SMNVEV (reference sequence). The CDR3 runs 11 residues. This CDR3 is CATFRADTQYF. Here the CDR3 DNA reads TGTGCCACCTTTCGGGCAGATACGCAGTATTTT.

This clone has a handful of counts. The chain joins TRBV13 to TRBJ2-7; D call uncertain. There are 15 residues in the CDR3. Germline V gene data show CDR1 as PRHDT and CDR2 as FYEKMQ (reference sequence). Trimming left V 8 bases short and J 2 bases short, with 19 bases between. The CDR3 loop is CASLLRRGPPYEQYF. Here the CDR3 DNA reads TGTGCCAGCCTCCTACGTCGTGGACCGCCCTACGAGCAGTACTTC.

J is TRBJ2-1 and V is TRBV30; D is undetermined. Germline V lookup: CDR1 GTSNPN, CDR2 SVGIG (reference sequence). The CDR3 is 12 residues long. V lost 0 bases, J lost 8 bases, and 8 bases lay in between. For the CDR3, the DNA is TGTGCCTGGAGTGTACTAAGGTATGAGCAGTTCTTC. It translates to CAWSVLRYEQFF.

CDR3 DNA sequence: TGCGCCAGCCGCGGCGGACTTAAGCAGTTCTTC. It is translated as CASRGGLKQFF. The chain links TRBV5-1 to TRBJ2-1; a possible D gene is TRBD2 (5 bases). The germline V and J ends were trimmed by 7 bases and 11 bases, with 13 bases remaining between them. The CDR3 spans 11 residues. Germline-derived CDR1 and CDR2 are SGHRS and YFSETQ.

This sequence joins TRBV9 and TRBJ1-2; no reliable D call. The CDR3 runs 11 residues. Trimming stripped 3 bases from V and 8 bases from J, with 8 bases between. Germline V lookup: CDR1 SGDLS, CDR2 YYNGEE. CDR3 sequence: CASSGIGGYTF. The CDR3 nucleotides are TGTGCCAGCAGCGGCATCGGCGGCTACACCTTC.

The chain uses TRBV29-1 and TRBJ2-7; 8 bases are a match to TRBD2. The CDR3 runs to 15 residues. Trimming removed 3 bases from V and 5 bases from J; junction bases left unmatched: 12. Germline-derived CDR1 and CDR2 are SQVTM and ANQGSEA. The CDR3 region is CSVDFGGAPANEQYF. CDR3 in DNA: TGCAGCGTTGATTTCGGGGGGGCGCCCGCCAACGAGCAGTACTTC.

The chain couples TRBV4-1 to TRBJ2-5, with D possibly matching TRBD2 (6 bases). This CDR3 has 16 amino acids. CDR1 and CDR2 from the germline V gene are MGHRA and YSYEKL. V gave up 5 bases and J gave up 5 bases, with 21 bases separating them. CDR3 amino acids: CASSTLLGGVDETQYF. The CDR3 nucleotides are TGCGCCAGCAGCACCCTTCTTGGCGGGGTGGACGAGACCCAGTACTTC.

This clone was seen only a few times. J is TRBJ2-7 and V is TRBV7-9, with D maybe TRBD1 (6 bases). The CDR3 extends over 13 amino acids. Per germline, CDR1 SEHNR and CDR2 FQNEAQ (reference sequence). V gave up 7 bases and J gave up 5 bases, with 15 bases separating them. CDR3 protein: CASNTGYSHEQYF. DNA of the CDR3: TGTGCCAGCAACACAGGGTATTCCCACGAGCAGTACTTC.

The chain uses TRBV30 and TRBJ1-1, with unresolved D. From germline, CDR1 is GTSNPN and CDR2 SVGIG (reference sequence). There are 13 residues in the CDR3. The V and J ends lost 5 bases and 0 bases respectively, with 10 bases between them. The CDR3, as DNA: TGTGCCTGGGAAATGATTTTGAACACTGAAGCTTTCTTT. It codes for CAWEMILNTEAFF.

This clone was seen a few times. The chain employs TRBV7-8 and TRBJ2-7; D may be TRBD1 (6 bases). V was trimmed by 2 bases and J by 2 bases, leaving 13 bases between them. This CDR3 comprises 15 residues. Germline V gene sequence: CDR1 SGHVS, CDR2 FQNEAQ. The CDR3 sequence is CASSLSPGGTYEQYF. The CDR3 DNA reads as TGTGCCAGCAGCTTAAGTCCTGGGGGCACCTACGAGCAGTACTTC. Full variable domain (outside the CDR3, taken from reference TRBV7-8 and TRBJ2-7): GAGVSQSPRYKVAKRGQDVALRCDPISGHVSLFWYQQALGQGPEFLTYFQNEAQLDKSGLPSDRFFAERPEGSVSTLKIQRTQQEDSAVYLCASSLSPGGTYEQYFGPGTRLTVT.

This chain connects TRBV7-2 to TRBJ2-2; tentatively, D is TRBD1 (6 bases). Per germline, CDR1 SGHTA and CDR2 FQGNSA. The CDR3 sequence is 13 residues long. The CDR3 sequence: CAEGQTNTGELFF. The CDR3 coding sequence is TGTGCAGAAGGACAGACGAACACCGGGGAGCTGTTTTTT.

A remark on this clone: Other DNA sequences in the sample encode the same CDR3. CDR3 amino acids: CASSRVGYEQYF. The CDR3 DNA sequence: TGTGCCAGCAGCAGGGTAGGCTACGAGCAGTACTTC. The chain couples TRBV27 to TRBJ2-7, with D maybe TRBD1 (5 bases). CDR3 length: 12 residues. From germline, CDR1 is MNHEY and CDR2 SMNVEV (reference sequence). Deletions cut 6 bases from V and 3 bases from J, with 9 bases between.

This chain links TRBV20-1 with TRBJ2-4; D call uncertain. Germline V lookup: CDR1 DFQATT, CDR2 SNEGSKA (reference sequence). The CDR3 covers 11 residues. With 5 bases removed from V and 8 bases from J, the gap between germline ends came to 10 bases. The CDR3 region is CSAPGGDIQYF. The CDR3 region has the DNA TGCAGTGCTCCTGGCGGAGACATTCAGTACTTC.

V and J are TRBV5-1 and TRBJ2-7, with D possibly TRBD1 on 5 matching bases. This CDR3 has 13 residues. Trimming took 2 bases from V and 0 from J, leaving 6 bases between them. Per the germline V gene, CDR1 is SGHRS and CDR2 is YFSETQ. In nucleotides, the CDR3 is TGCGCCAGCAGCTTCAGGGTCTCCTACGAGCAGTACTTC. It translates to CASSFRVSYEQYF.

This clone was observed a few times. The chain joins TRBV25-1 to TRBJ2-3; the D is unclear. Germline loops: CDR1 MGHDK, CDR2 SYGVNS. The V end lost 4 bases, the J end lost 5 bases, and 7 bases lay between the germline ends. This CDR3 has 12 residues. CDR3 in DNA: TGTGCCAGCAGTGGTTGGGGAGATACGCAGTATTTT. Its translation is CASSGWGDTQYF.

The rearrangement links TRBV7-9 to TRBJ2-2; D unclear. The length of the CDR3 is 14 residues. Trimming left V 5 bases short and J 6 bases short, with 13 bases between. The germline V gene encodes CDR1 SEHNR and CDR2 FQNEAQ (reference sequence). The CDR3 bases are TGTGCCAGCAGCCATCTAAGTGAATCCGGGGAGCTGTTTTTT. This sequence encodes CASSHLSESGELFF. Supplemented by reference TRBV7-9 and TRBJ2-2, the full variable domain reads DTGVSQNPRHKITKRGQNVTFRCDPISEHNRLYWYRQTLGQGPEFLTYFQNEAQLEKSRLLSDRFSAERPKGSFSTLEIQRTEQGDSAMYLCASSHLSESGELFFGEGSRLTVL.

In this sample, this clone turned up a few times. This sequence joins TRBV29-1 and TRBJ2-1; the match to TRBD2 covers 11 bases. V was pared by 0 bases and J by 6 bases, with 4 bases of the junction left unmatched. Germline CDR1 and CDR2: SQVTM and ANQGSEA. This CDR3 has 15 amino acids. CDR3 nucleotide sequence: TGCAGCGTTGAAGATTTGGGACTAGCGGCCAATGAGCAGTTCTTC. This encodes CSVEDLGLAANEQFF.